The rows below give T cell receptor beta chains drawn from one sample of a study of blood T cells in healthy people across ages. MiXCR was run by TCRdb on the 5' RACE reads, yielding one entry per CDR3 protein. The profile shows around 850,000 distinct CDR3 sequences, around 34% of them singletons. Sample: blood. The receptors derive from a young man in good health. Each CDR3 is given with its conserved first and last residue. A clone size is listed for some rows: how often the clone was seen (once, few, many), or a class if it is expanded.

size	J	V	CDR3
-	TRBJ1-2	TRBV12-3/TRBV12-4	CASSFSGTTNYGYTF
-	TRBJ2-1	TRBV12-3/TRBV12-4	CASSLEGIPSYNEQFF
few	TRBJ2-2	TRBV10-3	CAISGTSGLRTGELFF
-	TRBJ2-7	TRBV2	CASRHSGEQYF
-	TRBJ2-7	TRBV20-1	CSAMGGQAYEQYF
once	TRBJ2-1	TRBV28	CASSPRGPRDYNEQFF
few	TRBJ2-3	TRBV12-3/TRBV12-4	CASSSFLAGRVDTQYF
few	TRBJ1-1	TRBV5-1	CASRLNTQNTEAFF
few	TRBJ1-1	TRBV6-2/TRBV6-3	CASRPADERYTEAFF
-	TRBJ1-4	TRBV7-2	CASSLGRNNEKLFF
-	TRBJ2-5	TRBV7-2	CASSAYRETQYF
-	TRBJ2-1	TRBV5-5	CASSLGGAQGNEQFF
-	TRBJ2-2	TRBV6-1	CASRQLAGGTYTGELFF
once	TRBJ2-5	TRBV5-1	CASSLVLTYQETQYF
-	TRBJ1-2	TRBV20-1	CSAPQGETNGYTF
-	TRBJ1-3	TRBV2	CASSPGLSGDTIYF
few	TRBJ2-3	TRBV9	CASSVNLLGTSFSDTQYF
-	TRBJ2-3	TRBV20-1	CSARASSGGATDTQYF
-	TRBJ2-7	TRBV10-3	CAISGPTSGGSSYEQYF
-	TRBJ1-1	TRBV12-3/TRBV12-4	CASGRVDTEAFF
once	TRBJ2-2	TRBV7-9	CASSHDGLELFF
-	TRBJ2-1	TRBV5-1	CASSLAGRAFNEQFF
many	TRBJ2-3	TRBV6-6	CASSASLAGPTDTQYF
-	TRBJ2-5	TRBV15	CATSRDGQVGGTQYF
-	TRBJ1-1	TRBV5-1	CASSLTAEGTEAFF
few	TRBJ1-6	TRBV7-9	CASSLGQGWNSPLHF
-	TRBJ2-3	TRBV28	CACRLLAGSKDTQYF
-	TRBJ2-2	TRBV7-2	CASSLEPTGSNTGELFF
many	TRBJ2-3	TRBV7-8	CASSLGLAGNTDTQYF
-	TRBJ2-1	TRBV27	CASSLDRGRYNEQFF
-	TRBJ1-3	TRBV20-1	CSATDVHSGNTIYF
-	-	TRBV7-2	CASSPTRGSYNEQYF
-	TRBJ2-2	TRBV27	CASSLRGVDTGELFF
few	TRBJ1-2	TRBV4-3	CASSQIGQGAWYGYTF
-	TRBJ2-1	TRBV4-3	CASSQGQGRPYNEQFF
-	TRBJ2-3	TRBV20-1	CSARMRGGGTGEDTQYF
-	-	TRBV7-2	CASSLEEVGGLDEQYF
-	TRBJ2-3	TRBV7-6	CASSFPSSGTSGGMGTDTQYF
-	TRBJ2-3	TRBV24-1	CATSGSSGGLDTQYF
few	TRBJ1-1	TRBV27	CASSLRGTGNTEAFF
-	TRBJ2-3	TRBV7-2	CASSLNAGDTDTQYF
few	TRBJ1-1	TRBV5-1	CASSLLQGNTEAFF